This T cell receptor (beta chain) was sequenced in a study of shared clonotypes between healthy human individuals. In regard to this clone: As yet, its antigen is unknown.

General study points: The authors expected sequencing depth to affect clonotype sharing among donors.

This CDR3 has 16 residues. Germline-derived CDR1 and CDR2 are MDHEN and SYDVKM. Between the trimmed V and J ends, which lost 8 bases and 4 bases, there was a span of 21 bases. Deep-level assay runs were performed. Ten immunoSEQ deep assay plates held the unsorted PBMC DNA. Method: immunoSEQ multiplex PCR; TCRdb's copy keeps in-frame clones and lacks some. Among approximately 470,000 clones listed, around 85% were seen once. The rearrangement uses TRBV28 and TRBJ2-1; perhaps TRBD1 as D (5 bases). The sequencing sample was made of PBMCs. This receptor was identified in a woman in her forties in good health. Some clones in this sample may be carry-over from other donors' samples. The CDR3: CASRTSPRVRYNEQFF. For the CDR3, the DNA is TGTGCCAGCCGTACATCCCCCAGGGTAAGATACAATGAGCAGTTCTTC.